Listed below are T cell receptor beta chains from one sample, sequenced in a study of cytomegalovirus exposure and HLA in healthy donors. TCRdb's copy holds only in-frame clones and misses some; the assay was immunoSEQ multiplex PCR. The table has around 100,000 clones, just under 95% seen once. Specimen: PBMCs. The receptors stem from a woman aged 18-30 years in good health and CMV-seronegative. CDR3s include the opening cysteine and the closing phenylalanine or tryptophan. The order of the fields is clone size, J gene, D gene, V gene, CDR3 DNA, CDR3 protein. The D gene is left open where the match is weak. Only part of the rows carry a size: once, few, many, or a class if the clone is expanded.

once,TRBJ2-7,TRBD2,TRBV10-3,TGTGCCATCAGTGAGTCGACTAGCGGGGGGTCCGAGCAGTACTTC,CAISESTSGGSEQYF
-,TRBJ2-3,TRBD2,TRBV7-3,TGTGCCAGCAGCTTCGCGGGGGGCACAGATACGCAGTATTTT,CASSFAGGTDTQYF
-,TRBJ2-7,-,TRBV7-2,TGTGCCAGCAGCTTAGAACGCTACTACGAGCAGTACTTC,CASSLERYYEQYF
-,TRBJ1-1,-,TRBV5-6,TGTGCCAGCAGCTTGGGGGGGCCCGAAGCTTTCTTT,CASSLGGPEAFF
-,TRBJ2-3,TRBD1,TRBV29-1,TGCAGCGTTGAGGGAGACAGGGGTAACACAGATACGCAGTATTTT,CSVEGDRGNTDTQYF
-,TRBJ2-7,-,TRBV7-3,TGTGCCAGCAGCTTAATGAGGGACGAGCAGTACTTC,CASSLMRDEQYF
-,TRBJ2-7,-,TRBV6-5,TGTGCCAGCAGTTACTCGGCTCAGGGCTACGAGCAGTACTTC,CASSYSAQGYEQYF
once,TRBJ2-3,TRBD1,TRBV7-2,TGTGCCAGCAGCTCCCAAGGGACAGGAGTAGATACGCAGTATTTT,CASSSQGTGVDTQYF
few,TRBJ2-1,-,TRBV6-5,TGTGCCAGCAGTTCGGGATTGACTTACAATGAGCAGTTCTTC,CASSSGLTYNEQFF
-,TRBJ2-7,-,TRBV30,TGTGCCTGGAGTGTTACAGGGCACGAGCAGTACTTC,CAWSVTGHEQYF
-,TRBJ1-5,-,TRBV9,TGTGCCAGCAGCGTAGACTCTAGCAATCAGCCCCAGCATTTT,CASSVDSSNQPQHF
-,TRBJ1-6,TRBD1,TRBV30,TGTGCCTGGAATACCGGACAGGGGAATTCACCCCTCCACTTT,CAWNTGQGNSPLHF
-,TRBJ2-5,-,TRBV7-2,TGTGCCAGCACCCTCGGCGGCCAAGAGACCCAGTACTTC,CASTLGGQETQYF
-,TRBJ2-1,-,TRBV29-1,TGCAGCGTTGAAGATCCCGCCTCCAGCTCCTACAATGAGCAGTTCTTC,CSVEDPASSSYNEQFF
-,TRBJ2-2,TRBD2,TRBV11-3,TGTGCCAGCAGCCTCACAGCCAAGCGGGGGGGCTGGGAAGGGGAGCTGTTTTTT,CASSLTAKRGGWEGELFF
-,TRBJ2-7,-,TRBV19,TGTGCCAGTAGTACGGGGGTCCTGGACGAGCAGTACTTC,CASSTGVLDEQYF
-,TRBJ1-3,TRBD1,TRBV5-5,TGTGCCAGCAGCAGCGGGGACAGGGCATATTTT,CASSSGDRAYF
-,TRBJ1-2,-,TRBV7-9,TGTGCCAGCAGCCTTGGGACATCCTATGGCTACACCTTC,CASSLGTSYGYTF
-,TRBJ2-4,TRBD1,TRBV19,TGTGCCAGTAGTATCGGGACAGGGGGCTGGGAAAACATTCAGTACTTC,CASSIGTGGWENIQYF
-,TRBJ1-5,-,TRBV7-6,TGTGCCAGCAGCTTAGGGTACGAGCAGCCCCAGCATTTT,CASSLGYEQPQHF
-,TRBJ1-1,-,TRBV6-6,TGTGCCAGCAGTTATCACGGGAGGACTGAAGCTTTCTTT,CASSYHGRTEAFF
-,TRBJ1-4,-,TRBV15,TGTGCCACCAGCAGAGATCGGGAAGAAACTAATGAAAAACTGTTTTTT,CATSRDREETNEKLFF
-,TRBJ2-1,-,TRBV25-1,TGTGCCAGCAGTGAAACTAGCTACAATGAGCAGTTCTTC,CASSETSYNEQFF
-,TRBJ2-1,-,TRBV7-9,TGTGCCAGCAGCTTTGGGGGGGGGCACAATGAGCAGTTCTTC,CASSFGGGHNEQFF
-,TRBJ2-7,TRBD1,TRBV11-2,TGTGCCAGCAGCTTAGTGGGACAGGGCTCCTACGAGCAGTACTTC,CASSLVGQGSYEQYF
-,TRBJ1-1,-,TRBV30,TGTGCCTGGAGTGTTCAGAAGAACACTGAAGCTTTCTTT,CAWSVQKNTEAFF
-,TRBJ2-1,TRBD2,TRBV7-2,TGTGCCAGCAGCTTAGATAGCGGGGGGACGAACTACAATGAGCAGTTCTTC,CASSLDSGGTNYNEQFF
-,TRBJ1-5,-,TRBV27,TGTGCCAGCAGTTTAGTCCGGGGATTAAATCAGCCCCAGCATTTT,CASSLVRGLNQPQHF
-,TRBJ2-2,TRBD2,TRBV5-1,TGCGCCAGCAGGGGCGGGAGCGGGGAGCTGTTTTTT,CASRGGSGELFF
-,TRBJ2-3,TRBD2,TRBV4-1,TGCGCCAGCAGCCAAGCCGTGCGGGAGGCGAGGGATACGCAGTATTTT,CASSQAVREARDTQYF
-,TRBJ1-1,-,TRBV5-8,TGTGCCAGCGGCGACCGGGGGGCCGCTGAAGCTTTCTTT,CASGDRGAAEAFF
once,TRBJ2-5,TRBD2,TRBV11-2,TGTGCCAGCAGCTTAGGAGAGCGCGGGACTAGCTGGGAGACCCAGTACTTC,CASSLGERGTSWETQYF
-,TRBJ2-7,-,TRBV29-1,TGCAGCGTTGGGGCCACACCTTACGAGCAGTACTTC,CSVGATPYEQYF
-,TRBJ2-1,-,TRBV4-1,TGCGCCAGCAGCCAAGTGACTACCCCGGCAAGTACACATGAGCAGTTCTTC,CASSQVTTPASTHEQFF
-,TRBJ1-1,-,TRBV27,TGTGCCAGCAGTTTCCGGGGAGCCCTCGGAATAACGACTGAAGCTTTCTTT,CASSFRGALGITTEAFF
once,TRBJ2-2,-,TRBV18,TGTGCCAGCCGCGTTGACGGGGAGCTGTTTTTT,CASRVDGELFF
-,TRBJ2-5,TRBD1,TRBV7-9,TGTGCCAGCAGCTTAGCGCAGGGGGCAGTGACCCAGTACTTC,CASSLAQGAVTQYF